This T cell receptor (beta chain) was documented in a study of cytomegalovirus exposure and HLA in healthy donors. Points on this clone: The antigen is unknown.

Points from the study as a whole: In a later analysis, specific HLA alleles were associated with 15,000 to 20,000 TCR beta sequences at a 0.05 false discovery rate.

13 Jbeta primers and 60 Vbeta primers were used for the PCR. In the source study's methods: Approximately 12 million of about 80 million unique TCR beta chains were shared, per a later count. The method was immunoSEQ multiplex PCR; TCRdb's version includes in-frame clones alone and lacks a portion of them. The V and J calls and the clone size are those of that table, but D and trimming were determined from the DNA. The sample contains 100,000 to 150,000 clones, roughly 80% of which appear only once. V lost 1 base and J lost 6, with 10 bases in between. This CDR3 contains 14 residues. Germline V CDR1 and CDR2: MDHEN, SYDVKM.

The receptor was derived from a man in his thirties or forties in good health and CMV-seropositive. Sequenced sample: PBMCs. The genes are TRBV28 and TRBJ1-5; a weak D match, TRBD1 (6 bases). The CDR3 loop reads CASSLYRVVQPQHF. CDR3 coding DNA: TGTGCCAGCAGTTTATACAGGGTCGTTCAGCCCCAGCATTTT.